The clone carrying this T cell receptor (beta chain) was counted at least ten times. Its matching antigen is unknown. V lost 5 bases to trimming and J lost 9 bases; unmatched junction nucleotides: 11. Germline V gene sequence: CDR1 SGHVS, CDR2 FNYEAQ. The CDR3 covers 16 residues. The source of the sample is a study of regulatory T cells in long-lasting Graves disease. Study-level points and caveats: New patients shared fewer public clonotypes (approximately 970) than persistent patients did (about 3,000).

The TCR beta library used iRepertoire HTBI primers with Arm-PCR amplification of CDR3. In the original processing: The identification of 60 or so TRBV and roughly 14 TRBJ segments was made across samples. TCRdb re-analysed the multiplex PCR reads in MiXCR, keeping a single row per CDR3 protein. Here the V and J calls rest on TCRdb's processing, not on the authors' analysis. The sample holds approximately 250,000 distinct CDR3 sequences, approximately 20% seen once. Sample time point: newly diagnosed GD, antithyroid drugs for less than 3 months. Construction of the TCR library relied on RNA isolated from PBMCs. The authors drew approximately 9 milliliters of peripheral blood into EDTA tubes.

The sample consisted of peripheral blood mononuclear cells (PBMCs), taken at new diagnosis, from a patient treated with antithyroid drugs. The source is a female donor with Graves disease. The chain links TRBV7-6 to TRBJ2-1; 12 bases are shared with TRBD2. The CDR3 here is CASSPTASGRASEQFF. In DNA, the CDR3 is TGTGCCAGCAGCCCGACCGCTAGCGGGAGGGCCTCTGAGCAGTTCTTC. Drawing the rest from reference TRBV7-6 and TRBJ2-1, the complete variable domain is GAGVSQSPRYKVTKRGQDVALRCDPISGHVSLYWYRQALGQGPEFLTYFNYEAQQDKSGLPNDRFSAERPEGSISTLTIQRTEQRDSAMYRCASSPTASGRASEQFFGPGTRLTVL.